These 5 T cell receptor beta chains originate from one sample sequenced in a study of T-cell reconstitution after alpha-beta-depleted transplantation in children. The TCRbeta library incorporated unique molecular identifiers. TCRdb re-derived calls from the PCR reads in MiXCR, one entry per CDR3 protein. The top ten hold roughly 20% of the sample, which has 140,000 to 150,000 distinct CDR3 sequences, 8.5% to 10% seen once. Sequenced here: PBMCs, mostly from graft donor cells, sampled 180 days after TCRalphabeta/CD19-depleted stem cell transplant. These receptors were taken from a female patient aged 2-9 years who had a stem cell transplant for congenital amegakaryocytic thrombocytopenia, so the T cells may come from the graft donor.

On this clonotype itself: Since a much larger clone is just one base distant, this may be a read error. The chain links TRBV6-2 or TRBV6-3 to TRBJ2-7, with TRBD2 as a possible D gene (6 bases). Trimming stripped 4 bases from V and 1 base from J, with 11 bases between. The CDR3 loop spans 14 amino acids. Germline lookup yields CDR1 MNHEY and CDR2 SVGEGT. CDR3 region: CASSCRGASYEQYF. Written as DNA, the CDR3 is TGTGCCAGCAGTTGCCGCGGGGCTTCCTACGAGCAGTACTTC.

This clonotype was recorded a few times. V usage is TRBV11-2 and J usage is TRBJ2-7, with D hard to call. This CDR3 is 14 amino acids long. Germline V gene sequence: CDR1 SGHAT, CDR2 FQNNGV. V was shortened by 0 bases and J by 3 bases, with 9 bases between the two germline ends. The CDR3 reads CASSLDHINYEQYF. The CDR3 nucleotides are TGTGCCAGCAGCTTAGATCACATAAACTACGAGCAGTACTTC.

This chain connects TRBV20-1 to TRBJ2-1; perhaps TRBD1 as D (7 bases). This CDR3 has 13 residues. CDR1 DFQATT and CDR2 SNEGSKA come from the germline V gene (reference sequence). Trimming left V 3 bases short and J 6 bases short, with 12 bases between. Here the CDR3 reads CSASRGVVNEQFF. Here the CDR3 DNA reads TGCAGTGCTAGCAGGGGGGTAGTCAATGAGCAGTTCTTC.

This clonotype has a count of ten or more. The chain recombines TRBV29-1 with TRBJ2-7; D tentatively fits TRBD1 or TRBD2 (7 bases each). Germline assignment: CDR1 SQVTM and CDR2 ANQGSEA. This CDR3 spans 14 amino acids. V lost 5 bases, J lost 1 base, and 15 bases lay in between. DNA for the CDR3: TGCAGCGTTAGGGGGCCTAGCGGATCCTACGAGCAGTACTTC. Amino acids: CSVRGPSGSYEQYF.

V usage is TRBV7-2 and J usage is TRBJ2-7, with TRBD1 identical over 10 bases. J was trimmed by 5 bases and V by 3 bases; bases with no gene match: 7. This CDR3 comprises 15 residues. Germline CDR1 is SGHTA and CDR2 is FQGNSA. The CDR3 nucleotides are TGTGCCAGCAGCTTTCGACAGGGGGCGAGGAACGAGCAGTACTTC. Protein product: CASSFRQGARNEQYF.